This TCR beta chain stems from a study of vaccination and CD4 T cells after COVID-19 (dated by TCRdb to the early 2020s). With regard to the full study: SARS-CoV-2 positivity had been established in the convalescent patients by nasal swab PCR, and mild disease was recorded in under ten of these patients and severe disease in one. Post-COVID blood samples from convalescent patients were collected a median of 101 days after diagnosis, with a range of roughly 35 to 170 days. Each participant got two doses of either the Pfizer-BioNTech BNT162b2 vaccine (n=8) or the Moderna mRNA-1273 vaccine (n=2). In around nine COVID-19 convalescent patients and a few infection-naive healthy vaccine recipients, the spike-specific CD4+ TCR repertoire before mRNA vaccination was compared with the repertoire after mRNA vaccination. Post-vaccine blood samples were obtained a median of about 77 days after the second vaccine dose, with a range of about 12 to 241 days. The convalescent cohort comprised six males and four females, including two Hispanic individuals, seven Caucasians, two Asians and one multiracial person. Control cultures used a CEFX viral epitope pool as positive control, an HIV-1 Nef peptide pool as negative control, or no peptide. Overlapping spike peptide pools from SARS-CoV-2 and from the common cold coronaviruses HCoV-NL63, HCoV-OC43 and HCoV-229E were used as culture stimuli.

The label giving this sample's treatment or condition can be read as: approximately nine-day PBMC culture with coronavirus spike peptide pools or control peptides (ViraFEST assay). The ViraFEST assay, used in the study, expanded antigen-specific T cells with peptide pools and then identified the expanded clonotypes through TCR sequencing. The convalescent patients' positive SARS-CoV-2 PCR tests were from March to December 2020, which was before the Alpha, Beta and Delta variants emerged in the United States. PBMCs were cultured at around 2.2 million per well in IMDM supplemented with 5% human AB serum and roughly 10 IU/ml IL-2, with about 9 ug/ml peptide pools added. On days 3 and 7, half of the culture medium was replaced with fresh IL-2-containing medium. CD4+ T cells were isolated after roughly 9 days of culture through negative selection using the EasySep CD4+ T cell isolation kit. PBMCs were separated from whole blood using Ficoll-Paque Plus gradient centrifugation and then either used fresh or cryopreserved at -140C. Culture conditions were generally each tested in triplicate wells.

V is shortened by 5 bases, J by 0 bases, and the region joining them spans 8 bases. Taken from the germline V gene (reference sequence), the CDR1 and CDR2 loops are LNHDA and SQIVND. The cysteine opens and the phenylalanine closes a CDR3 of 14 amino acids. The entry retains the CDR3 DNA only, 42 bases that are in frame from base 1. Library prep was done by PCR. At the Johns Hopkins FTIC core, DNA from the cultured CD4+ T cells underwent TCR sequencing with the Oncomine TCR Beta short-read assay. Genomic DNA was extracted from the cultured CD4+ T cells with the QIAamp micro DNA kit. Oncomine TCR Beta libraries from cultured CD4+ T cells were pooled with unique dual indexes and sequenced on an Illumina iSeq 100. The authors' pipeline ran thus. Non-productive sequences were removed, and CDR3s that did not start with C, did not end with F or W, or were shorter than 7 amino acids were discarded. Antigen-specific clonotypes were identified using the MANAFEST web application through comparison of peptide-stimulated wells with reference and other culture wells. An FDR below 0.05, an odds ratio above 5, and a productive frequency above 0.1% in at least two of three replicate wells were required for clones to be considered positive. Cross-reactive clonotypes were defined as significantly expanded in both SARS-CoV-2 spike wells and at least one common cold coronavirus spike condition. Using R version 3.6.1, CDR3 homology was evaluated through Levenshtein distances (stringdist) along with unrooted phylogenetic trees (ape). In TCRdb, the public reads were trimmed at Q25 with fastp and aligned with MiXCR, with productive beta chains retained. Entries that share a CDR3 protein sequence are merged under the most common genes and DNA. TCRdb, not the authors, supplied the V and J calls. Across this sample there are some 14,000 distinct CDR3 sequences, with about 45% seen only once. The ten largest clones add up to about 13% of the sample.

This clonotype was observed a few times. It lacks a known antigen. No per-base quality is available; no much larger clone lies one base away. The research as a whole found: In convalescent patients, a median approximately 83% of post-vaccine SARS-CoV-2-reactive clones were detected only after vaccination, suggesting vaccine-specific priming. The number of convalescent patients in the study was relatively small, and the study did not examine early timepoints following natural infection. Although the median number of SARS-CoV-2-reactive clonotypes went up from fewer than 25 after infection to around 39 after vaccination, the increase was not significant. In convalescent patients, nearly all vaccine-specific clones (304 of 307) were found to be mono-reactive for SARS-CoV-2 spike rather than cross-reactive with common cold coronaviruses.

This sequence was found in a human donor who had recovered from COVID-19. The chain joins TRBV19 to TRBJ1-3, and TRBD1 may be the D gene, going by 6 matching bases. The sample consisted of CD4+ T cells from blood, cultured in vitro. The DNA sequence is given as TGTGCCAGTAGTGGACAGATCTCTGGAAACACCATATATTTT. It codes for CASSGQISGNTIYF.